The clone carrying this T cell receptor (beta chain) was detected a few times. The V end lost 1 base, the J end lost 10 bases, and 10 bases lay between the germline ends. This CDR3 has 12 amino acids. Per germline, CDR1 LGHDT and CDR2 YNNKEL (reference sequence). The method was immunoSEQ multiplex PCR; TCRdb's version includes in-frame clones alone and lacks a portion of them. The data hold fewer than 250,000 clones, with 84% observed a single time. This specimen belongs to a study of blood T cell repertoires in COVID-19. This study enrolled people aged roughly 18 to 89 from approximately 24 US geographic areas. Participants were placed into cohorts based on the clinical history they reported.

The sample consisted of PBMCs or T cells enriched from blood (not recorded which). The chain joins TRBV3-1 (or the pseudogene TRBV3-2) to TRBJ1-1; D perhaps matches TRBD1 (5 bases). This TCR came from a woman in her 30s who had recovered from COVID-19. The CDR3 region has the DNA TGTGCCAGCAGCCAAGTGGTGGGGGGAGCTTTCTTT. This sequence encodes CASSQVVGGAFF.